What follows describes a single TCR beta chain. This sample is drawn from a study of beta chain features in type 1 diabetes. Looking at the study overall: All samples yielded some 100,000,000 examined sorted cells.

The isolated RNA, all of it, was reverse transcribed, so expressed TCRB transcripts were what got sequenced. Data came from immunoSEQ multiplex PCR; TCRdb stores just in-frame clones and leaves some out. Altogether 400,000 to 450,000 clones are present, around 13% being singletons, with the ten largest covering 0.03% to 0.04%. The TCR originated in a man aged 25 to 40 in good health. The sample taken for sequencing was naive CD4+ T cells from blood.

CDR3 in DNA: TGTGCCAGCTCACCAGGCCTCTACGAGCAGTACTTC. Protein: CASSPGLYEQYF. V is TRBV18 and J is TRBJ2-7; no firm D call. Trimming left V 2 bases short and J 3 bases short, with 5 bases between. The CDR3 has 12 amino acids. Germline V gives CDR1 KGHSH, CDR2 LQKENI.